This TCR beta chain was profiled in a study of cytomegalovirus exposure and HLA in healthy donors. Study results and limitations: Association of a missense DCLRE1C variant with TCR beta V- and J-gene trimming was reported in a later analysis.

PCR primers comprised 60 Vbeta and 13 Jbeta primers. Clones were read by immunoSEQ multiplex PCR, and TCRdb kept only the in-frame ones, dropping some. Found here are about 120,000 clones, approximately 80% of them singletons; the top ten hold under 7%. Germline V lookup: CDR1 SNHLY, CDR2 FYNNEI. This CDR3 has 14 amino acids. The V end was cut by 2 bases, the J end by 7 bases, with 14 bases between. This clone was detected a few times. Its specificity is not known. The chain couples TRBV2 to TRBJ1-1, with D maybe TRBD1 (6 bases). This TCR derives from a young man in good health and CMV-seropositive. Input material: PBMCs. CDR3: CASSEITGGGEAFF. Written as DNA, the CDR3 is TGTGCCAGCAGTGAAATTACGGGGGGCGGTGAAGCTTTCTTT.